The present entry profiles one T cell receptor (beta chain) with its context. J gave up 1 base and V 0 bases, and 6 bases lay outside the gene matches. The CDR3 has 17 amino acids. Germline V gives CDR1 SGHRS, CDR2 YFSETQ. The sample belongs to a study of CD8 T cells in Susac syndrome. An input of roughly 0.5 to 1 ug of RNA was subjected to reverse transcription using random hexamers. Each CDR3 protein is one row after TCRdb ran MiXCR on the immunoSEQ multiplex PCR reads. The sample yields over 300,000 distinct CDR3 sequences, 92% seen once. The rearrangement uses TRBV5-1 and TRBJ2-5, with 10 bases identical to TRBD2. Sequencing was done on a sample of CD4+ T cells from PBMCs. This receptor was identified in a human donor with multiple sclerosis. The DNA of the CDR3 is TGCGCCAGCAGCTTGGGAGCGGTAGCGGGGGGCCAAGAGACCCAGTACTTC. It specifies CASSLGAVAGGQETQYF.